Listed below are T cell receptor beta chains from one sample, sequenced in a study of blood T cell repertoires in COVID-19. Sequenced by immunoSEQ multiplex PCR; TCRdb stores in-frame clones only, minus some. This sample has roughly 150,000 clones, with more than 75% found just once. Sequenced sample: peripheral blood. These receptors were obtained from a man aged 55-75 years with active or convalescent COVID-19. CDR3s include the opening cysteine and the closing phenylalanine or tryptophan. The order of the fields is J gene, D gene, clone size, V gene, CDR3 DNA, CDR3 protein. A D gene is named only where the DNA matches it firmly. Clone size is stated in some rows and not others, as once, few, many or a class when expanded.

j_call: TRBJ1-5; d_call: TRBD1; clone_size: .; v_call: TRBV6-5; cdr3_nt: TGTGCCAGCATCCCTGGGACAGGCAATCAGCCCCAGCATTTT; cdr3_aa: CASIPGTGNQPQHF
j_call: TRBJ2-7; d_call: TRBD2; clone_size: once; v_call: TRBV5-1; cdr3_nt: TGCGCCAGCAGATTGACTAGCGGACAATACGAGCAGTACTTC; cdr3_aa: CASRLTSGQYEQYF
j_call: TRBJ2-1; d_call: TRBD2; clone_size: .; v_call: TRBV7-8; cdr3_nt: TGTGCCAGCAGCTTAGACGGGGGGATTTACAATGAGCAGTTCTTC; cdr3_aa: CASSLDGGIYNEQFF
j_call: TRBJ1-5; d_call: .; clone_size: .; v_call: TRBV15; cdr3_nt: TGTGCCACCAGCGCGGACATGTACCGAGATCAGCCCCAGCATTTT; cdr3_aa: CATSADMYRDQPQHF
j_call: TRBJ1-2; d_call: .; clone_size: .; v_call: TRBV10-3; cdr3_nt: TGTGCCATCAGTACCCCGGGGGGGATAGGCTATGGCTACACCTTC; cdr3_aa: CAISTPGGIGYGYTF
j_call: TRBJ2-2; d_call: .; clone_size: .; v_call: TRBV19; cdr3_nt: TGTGCCAGTAGTATAGATAGCGCGGGAAACACCGGGGAGCTGTTTTTT; cdr3_aa: CASSIDSAGNTGELFF
j_call: TRBJ1-2; d_call: TRBD1; clone_size: .; v_call: TRBV6-5; cdr3_nt: TGTGCCAGCAGTAGGGACAGTAACTATGGCTACACCTTC; cdr3_aa: CASSRDSNYGYTF
j_call: TRBJ1-2; d_call: TRBD1; clone_size: once; v_call: TRBV5-5; cdr3_nt: TGTGCCAGCAGCTTGGACAGGGGCTATGGCTACACCTTC; cdr3_aa: CASSLDRGYGYTF
j_call: TRBJ1-2; d_call: .; clone_size: .; v_call: TRBV5-6; cdr3_nt: TGTGCCAGCAGCTTGGACAGGCTCACTAACTATGGCTACACCTTC; cdr3_aa: CASSLDRLTNYGYTF
j_call: TRBJ1-1; d_call: TRBD1; clone_size: .; v_call: TRBV7-2; cdr3_nt: TGTGCCAGCAGCCAGGACAGGGGATTCCCTGAAGCTTTCTTT; cdr3_aa: CASSQDRGFPEAFF
j_call: TRBJ2-7; d_call: TRBD1; clone_size: .; v_call: TRBV19; cdr3_nt: TGTGCCAGTAGTGTTTCCGGGACAGCCGTCGAGCAGTACTTC; cdr3_aa: CASSVSGTAVEQYF
j_call: TRBJ2-7; d_call: TRBD1; clone_size: .; v_call: TRBV7-9; cdr3_nt: TGTGCCAGCAGCCTCAAGGACAGGAGTGGCGAGCAGTACTTC; cdr3_aa: CASSLKDRSGEQYF
j_call: TRBJ2-2; d_call: .; clone_size: once; v_call: TRBV7-6; cdr3_nt: TGTGCCAGCAGCTTAGGGGTCAGGGATTTCACCGGGGAGCTGTTTTTT; cdr3_aa: CASSLGVRDFTGELFF
j_call: TRBJ1-1; d_call: .; clone_size: .; v_call: TRBV10-1; cdr3_nt: TGCGCCAGCAGCGAACTCATGAACACTGAAGCTTTCTTT; cdr3_aa: CASSELMNTEAFF